These 8 T cell receptor beta chains came from one sample sequenced in a study of cytomegalovirus exposure and HLA in healthy donors. Clones were sequenced by immunoSEQ multiplex PCR, and TCRdb holds only the in-frame ones, with some missing. The sample records some 140,000 clones, 65% to 90% being singletons. Sequenced material: PBMCs. The receptor source for this set is a man aged 18 to 30 in good health and CMV-seropositive.

The chain carries TRBV4-3 and TRBJ2-3, with 8 bases lining up with TRBD2. This CDR3 has 18 amino acids. Losses at the gene ends were 3 bases for V and 2 bases for J; bases not matched to a gene: 13. Germline CDR1 and CDR2: LGHNA and YSLEER. For the CDR3, the DNA is TGCGCCAGCAGCCACACCCTCGCAAGCGGGAGTGTCACAGATACGCAGTATTTT. Translation gives CASSHTLASGSVTDTQYF.

In this sample, this clone turned up many times. The genes are TRBV29-1 and TRBJ2-1, with TRBD2 identical over 7 bases. This CDR3 has 13 amino acids. Germline V gene lookup returns CDR1 SQVTM and CDR2 ANQGSEA. Trimming removed 2 bases from V and 10 bases from J; junction bases left unmatched: 8. CDR3 nucleotides: TGCAGCGTTGAAACGGGGAGGGCTGGAGAGCAGTTCTTC. This codes for CSVETGRAGEQFF.

This clone appeared once. V usage is TRBV5-1 and J usage is TRBJ2-3; D may be TRBD2 (6 bases). The V and J ends lost 5 bases and 0 bases respectively, with 13 bases between them. The CDR3 length is 15 residues. Germline assignment: CDR1 SGHRS and CDR2 YFSETQ. DNA of the CDR3: TGCGCCAGCAGGTGGAGCGGAGGGAGCACAGATACGCAGTATTTT. Its protein is CASRWSGGSTDTQYF.

This chain uses TRBV5-5 with TRBJ1-6; 7 nucleotides line up with TRBD1. The CDR3 is 15 amino acids. With 4 bases clipped from V and 3 bases from J, the junction kept 4 bases outside the gene matches. From germline, CDR1 is SGHKS and CDR2 YYEKEE (reference sequence). CDR3 loop: CASSGQVLYNSPLHF. The CDR3 bases are TGTGCCAGCAGCGGACAGGTCCTCTATAATTCACCCCTCCACTTT.

This sequence joins TRBV5-6 and TRBJ1-6; D not certain. The ends were cut back, 1 base at V and 9 bases at J, with 20 bases in the middle. This CDR3 contains 17 residues. The germline V gene has CDR1 SGHDT and CDR2 YYEEEE. The CDR3: CASSLLTLAVSSSPLHF. CDR3 DNA: TGTGCCAGCAGCTTGTTAACGTTGGCAGTATCTAGTTCACCCCTCCACTTT.

V is TRBV19 and J is TRBJ2-3, with D perhaps TRBD2 (6 bases). Per the germline V gene, CDR1 is LNHDA and CDR2 is SQIVND (reference sequence). Deletions cut 1 base from V and 1 base from J, with 9 bases between. This CDR3 is 15 amino acids long. DNA of the CDR3: TGTGCCAGTAGTATAGTAGCGGCCGGCACAGATACGCAGTATTTT. Residues: CASSIVAAGTDTQYF.

The chain couples TRBV11-3 to TRBJ2-1, with TRBD2 matching over 12 bases. Germline CDR1 SGHNT, CDR2 YENEEA. V lost 4 bases and J lost 12; bases outside the gene matches: 4. CDR3 size: 13 residues. DNA for the CDR3: TGTGCCAGCAGCTCCTCGGGACTAGCGGGGCAGTTCTTC. This gives the protein CASSSSGLAGQFF.

CDR3 in DNA: TGCGCCAGCAGTCAATGGGCAGGGAAGAGCAATCAGCCCCAGCATTTT. This codes for CASSQWAGKSNQPQHF. V usage is TRBV23-1 and J usage is TRBJ1-5; tentatively, D is TRBD1 (5 bases). TRBV23-1 is recorded as an ORF, its role being uncertain. The CDR3 has 16 residues. The V and J ends lost 1 base and 1 base respectively, with 11 bases between them.